The 20 T cell receptor beta chains in this list originate from one sample, sequenced in a study of molecular identifiers for immune sequencing clone quantification. A single record per CDR3 protein comes from TCRdb applying MiXCR to the PCR reads. The sample yields about 510,000 distinct CDR3 sequences, around 23% seen once. The sequenced material came from naive CD8+ T cells from blood, with Jurkat cell RNA spiked in. Subset meaning: FACS-sorted CD8+CD4-CCR7+CD45RA+ naive T cells. These receptors were collected from a human donor in good health. Some libraries in this study had Jurkat cell RNA spiked in.

The chain employs TRBV4-1 and TRBJ2-3; 8 nucleotides match TRBD2. J was trimmed by 3 bases and V by 1 base; bases with no gene match: 15. The CDR3 runs 19 residues. Germline V gene data show CDR1 as MGHRA and CDR2 as YSYEKL. For the CDR3, the DNA is TGCGCCAGCAGCCAAGGCTTACTAGCGGAGGGGCGAAAGACAGATACGCAGTATTTT. Translated: CASSQGLLAEGRKTDTQYF.

This clonotype was found many times. The chain is built from TRBV4-3 and TRBJ1-5; perhaps TRBD1 as D (5 bases). Between the trimmed V and J ends, which lost 0 bases and 6 bases, there was a span of 12 bases. The CDR3 runs 15 residues. The germline gives CDR1 LGHNA, CDR2 YSLEER. CDR3 coding DNA: TGCGCCAGCAGCCAAGATAAGAGGGGAGGTCAGCCCCAGCATTTT. Its translation is CASSQDKRGGQPQHF.

As to this clonotype: A clone one base away is much larger, so this may be a read error. The CDR3 reads CASSLHSGYEQYF. Here the CDR3 DNA reads TGTGCCAGCAGCTTACATTCCGGCTACGAGCAGTACTTC. The chain links TRBV7-6 to TRBJ2-7, with no clear D. CDR1 and CDR2 from the germline V gene are SGHVS and FNYEAQ. Trimming left V 2 bases short and J 3 bases short, with 8 bases between. The CDR3 runs 13 residues.

In its sample, this clonotype was seen many times. The V gene is TRBV5-1, the J gene TRBJ2-5; D may be TRBD2 (6 bases). This CDR3 has 15 amino acids. The ends were cut back, 6 bases at V and 2 bases at J, with 17 bases in the middle. Germline CDR1 and CDR2: SGHRS and YFSETQ. The CDR3 reads CASKDRGRTQETQYF. CDR3 bases: TGCGCCAGCAAGGATCGGGGGAGGACTCAAGAGACCCAGTACTTC.

The V and J genes are TRBV27 and TRBJ2-7; the D gene is possibly TRBD2 (6 bases). Trimming cost V 2 bases and J 3 bases, with 11 bases left between them. Germline V CDR1 and CDR2: MNHEY, SMNVEV (reference sequence). The CDR3 runs to 14 residues. CDR3 in DNA: TGTGCCAGCAGTTTAATGGGGGGAGTCTACGAGCAGTACTTC. Translation gives CASSLMGGVYEQYF.

This clonotype turned up a few times. The V call is TRBV19, the J call TRBJ2-7, with 7 positions matching TRBD2. Per the germline V gene, CDR1 is LNHDA and CDR2 is SQIVND (reference sequence). The V segment lost 3 bases and the J segment 2 bases; nucleotides outside the gene matches: 4. The CDR3 loop spans 14 amino acids. The CDR3 protein is CASSMGGNAYEQYF. The CDR3 nucleotides are TGTGCCAGTAGTATGGGAGGGAACGCCTACGAGCAGTACTTC.

This clonotype was detected ten times or more. V is TRBV30 and J is TRBJ2-7, with 10 nucleotides matching TRBD1. The germline gives CDR1 GTSNPN, CDR2 SVGIG (reference sequence). The CDR3 contains 14 residues. V trimming: 5 bases; J trimming: 7 bases; junction bases outside the gene matches: 11. The CDR3 is CAWGPGTGAVEQYF. The CDR3 nucleotides read TGTGCCTGGGGACCCGGGACAGGGGCAGTAGAGCAGTACTTC. The full variable domain, in which reference TRBV30 and TRBJ2-7 provide the parts outside the CDR3, is SQTIHQWPATLVQPVGSPLSLECTVEGTSNPNLYWYRQAAGRGLQLLFYSVGIGQISSEVPQNLSASRPQDRQFILSSKKLLLSDSGFYLCAWGPGTGAVEQYFGPGTRLTVT.

About this clonotype itself: Mismatch with germline at one junction end may stem from a read error. The rearrangement joins TRBV27 to TRBJ1-5, with D perhaps TRBD1 (5 bases). There are 14 residues in the CDR3. Per germline, CDR1 MNHEY and CDR2 SMNVEV (reference sequence). The CDR3 reads CASSLTGRNQPRHF. In nucleotides, the CDR3 is TGTGCCAGCAGTTTAACAGGCCGCAATCAGCCCCGGCATTTT.

The V gene is TRBV20-1, the J gene TRBJ2-3, with D possibly being TRBD2 (6 bases). The length of the CDR3 is 17 residues. Looked up from germline, CDR1 is DFQATT and CDR2 is SNEGSKA (reference sequence). The V end was cut by 2 bases, the J end by 3 bases, with 21 bases between. CDR3 in DNA: TGCAGTGCTAGACCTCTCCCTTTGCGGGAAAAAACAGATACGCAGTATTTT. Its protein product is CSARPLPLREKTDTQYF.

The V and J genes are TRBV11-2 and TRBJ2-5; D gene unclear. CDR3 length: 15 amino acids. V lost 5 bases and J 0 bases, leaving 13 bases between the germline ends. Per the germline V gene, CDR1 is SGHAT and CDR2 is FQNNGV. The CDR3 DNA reads TGTGCCAGCAGCCCGCCCCTGGTGGACCAAGAGACCCAGTACTTC. Translated, it gives CASSPPLVDQETQYF.

For this clonotype: This clone may be a read error of a much larger clone one base away. The chain is built from TRBV7-4 and TRBJ1-1; no clear D. CDR1 SGHVT and CDR2 SQSDAQ come from the germline V gene. This CDR3 spans 11 amino acids. The CDR3: CVSSLVTEAFF. DNA for the CDR3: TGTGTCAGCAGCTTAGTCACTGAAGCTTTCTTT.

As concerns this clonotype: One junction end does not reproduce the germline sequence, and a read error may be involved. The chain carries TRBV19 and TRBJ2-1; D perhaps matches TRBD2 (6 bases). Germline loops: CDR1 LNHDA, CDR2 SQIVND (reference sequence). The CDR3 sequence is 15 residues long. The CDR3 nucleotides are TGTGCCAGTAGTATAGGACTAGGTTTTTACAATGCGCAGTTCTTC. Protein: CASSIGLGFYNAQFF.

This clonotype occurred a few times. With a much larger clone just one base away, this may be a read error. The genes are TRBV7-9 and TRBJ2-3; no clear D gene. The germline V and J ends were trimmed by 4 bases and 0 bases, with 11 bases remaining between them. CDR1 is SEHNR, CDR2 FQNEAQ, per germline (reference sequence). The CDR3 has 15 amino acids. CDR3 protein: CASSSQDHSTDTQYF. The DNA for the CDR3 is TGTGCCAGCAGCTCCCAGGACCACAGCACAGATACGCAGTATTTT.

This clonotype was seen ten or more times. The rearrangement joins TRBV6-6 to TRBJ2-1; D may match TRBD1 or TRBD2 (5 bases each). In germline, CDR1 is MNHNY, CDR2 SVGAGI (reference sequence). V was shortened by 6 bases and J by 5 bases, with 14 bases between the two germline ends. The CDR3 consists of 14 residues. The DNA of the CDR3 is TGTGCCAGCAGCCCCTGGGGGTCGGACAATGAGCAGTTCTTC. Protein: CASSPWGSDNEQFF.

This clonotype was recorded at least ten times. CDR3 sequence reads: CSVVDGGARGYTF. The CDR3, as DNA: TGCAGCGTTGTAGATGGGGGCGCGAGAGGCTACACCTTC. The genes are TRBV29-1 and TRBJ1-2, with D maybe TRBD1 (6 bases). Germline CDR1 is SQVTM and CDR2 is ANQGSEA. This CDR3 comprises 13 residues. V was pared by 4 bases and J by 8 bases, with 17 bases between.

Points on this clonotype: Possible read error: a much larger clone is one base away. The rearrangement links TRBV27 to TRBJ2-6; D is uncertain. There are 18 residues in the CDR3. Trimming removed 4 bases at V and 5 bases at J, with 21 bases between. Germline V gene sequence: CDR1 MNHEY, CDR2 SMNVEV (reference sequence). CDR3 in DNA: TGTGCCAGCAGTTCCCAGGTACCCCACAAGAGTCGGGCCAACGTCCTGACTTTC. Translation gives CASSSQVPHKSRANVLTF.

This clonotype was observed a few times. V usage is TRBV30 and J usage is TRBJ2-3, with 7 bases fitting TRBD2. Unmatched junction bases numbered 8, after V lost 3 bases and J lost 2 bases. The germline V gene encodes CDR1 GTSNPN and CDR2 SVGIG (reference sequence). The CDR3 consists of 15 residues. CDR3 bases: TGTGCCTGGAGAGGCCTAGCGGAGGACACAGATACGCAGTATTTT. Protein product: CAWRGLAEDTDTQYF.

The chain joins TRBV7-8 to TRBJ1-5; 9 nucleotides match TRBD1. The CDR3 sequence is 15 residues long. CDR1 is SGHVS and CDR2 is FQNEAQ in the germline V gene. V trimming: 5 bases; J trimming: 3 bases; junction bases outside the gene matches: 5. The CDR3 here is CASSLGQGLNQPQHF. The CDR3 DNA sequence: TGTGCCAGCAGCCTAGGACAGGGGCTCAATCAGCCCCAGCATTTT.

The V and J genes are TRBV7-9 and TRBJ2-7; 11 nucleotides line up with TRBD1. Germline V lookup: CDR1 SEHNR, CDR2 FQNEAQ (reference sequence). The ends lost 4 bases at V and 6 bases at J; junction bases unmatched: 5. The CDR3 length is 14 residues. CDR3 DNA sequence: TGTGCCAGCAGCTCTCCGGGGACAGGGGGCGAGCAGTACTTC. It yields the protein CASSSPGTGGEQYF.

The rearrangement joins TRBV12-3 or TRBV12-4 to TRBJ1-5, with D tentatively TRBD1 (5 bases). The CDR3 consists of 13 residues. Trimming stripped 4 bases from V and 4 bases from J, with 8 bases between. CDR3 nucleotide sequence: TGTGCCAGCAGTTGGACACCGAATCAGCCCCAGCATTTT. Residues: CASSWTPNQPQHF.